The 30 T cell receptor beta chains given below trace back to one sample, sequenced in a study of cytomegalovirus exposure and HLA in healthy donors. The table came from immunoSEQ multiplex PCR; TCRdb's copy has only in-frame clones and leaves some out. In the table there are under 250,000 clones, 85% to 90% of which are singletons. Source material: PBMCs. These receptors originate from a young man in good health and CMV-seronegative.

The chain links TRBV6-1 to TRBJ2-7; TRBD2 is a possible D gene (5 bases). The CDR3 is 10 residues long. V was cut by 8 bases and J by 3 bases, with 5 bases left in between. Germline V lookup: CDR1 MNHNS, CDR2 SASEGT. The CDR3 DNA reads TGTGCCAGCCGGGACTACGAGCAGTACTTC. It translates to CASRDYEQYF.

CDR3 sequence reads: CASRPRGMDTEAFF. The CDR3 nucleotides are TGTGCCAGCAGGCCCCGGGGGATGGACACTGAAGCTTTCTTT. V is TRBV9 and J is TRBJ1-1, with D tentatively TRBD1 (5 bases). The germline CDR1 and CDR2 sequences are SGDLS and YYNGEE. There are 14 residues in the CDR3. V lost 5 bases, J lost 3 bases, and 14 bases lay in between. Using reference TRBV9 and TRBJ1-1 for the parts outside the CDR3, the full variable domain is DSGVTQTPKHLITATGQRVTLRCSPRSGDLSVYWYQQSLDQGLQFLIQYYNGEERAKGNILERFSAQQFPDLHSELNLSSLELGDSALYFCASRPRGMDTEAFFGQGTRLTVV.

This clone occurred once. The chain carries TRBV18 and TRBJ1-2, with D possibly TRBD1 on 6 matching bases. The V gene's germline CDR1 is KGHSH and CDR2 LQKENI. The CDR3 length is 14 residues. V shed 0 bases and J shed 3 bases, with 8 bases lying between them. The CDR3 coding sequence is TGTGCCAGCTCACCACCCAGGGGAGACTATGGCTACACCTTC. Translated, it gives CASSPPRGDYGYTF.

V is TRBV4-1 and J is TRBJ1-4, with 7 nucleotides matching TRBD1. V gave up 4 bases and J gave up 6 bases; unmatched junction bases: 2. The CDR3 is 13 amino acids. Germline V gives CDR1 MGHRA, CDR2 YSYEKL. The chain's CDR3 is CASSRDSDEKLFF. DNA for the CDR3: TGCGCCAGCAGCCGGGACAGTGATGAAAAACTGTTTTTT.

The J gene is TRBJ2-2, the V gene TRBV7-2; TRBD2 matches at 9 bases. In germline, CDR1 is SGHTA, CDR2 FQGNSA. CDR3 length: 15 residues. V lost 3 bases to trimming and J lost 3 bases; unmatched junction nucleotides: 2. CDR3 sequence (DNA): TGTGCCAGCAGCTTCGCGGGAGGGCACACCGGGGAGCTGTTTTTT. Encoded protein: CASSFAGGHTGELFF.

This chain links TRBV7-2 with TRBJ1-1; TRBD1 matches 7 bases. Germline V CDR1 and CDR2: SGHTA, FQGNSA. The V and J ends lost 4 bases and 3 bases, in that order; junction bases with no gene match: 5. CDR3 length: 14 amino acids. The CDR3 DNA is TGTGCCAGCAGCTGGACAGGTGGGGACACTGAAGCTTTCTTT. Amino acid sequence: CASSWTGGDTEAFF.

The CDR3: CATSRESGRYNEQFF. CDR3 DNA: TGTGCCACCAGCAGAGAAAGCGGGAGATACAATGAGCAGTTCTTC. The chain carries TRBV15 and TRBJ2-1, with 8 positions matching TRBD2. The CDR3 length is 15 residues. The V segment lost 0 bases and the J segment 4 bases; nucleotides outside the gene matches: 2. Germline V CDR1 and CDR2: LNHNV, YYDKDF (reference sequence). The full variable domain, completed using reference TRBV15 and TRBJ2-1, is DAMVIQNPRYQVTQFGKPVTLSCSQTLNHNVMYWYQQKSSQAPKLLFHYYDKDFNNEADTPDNFQSRRPNTSFCFLDIRSPGLGDTAMYLCATSRESGRYNEQFFGPGTRLTVL.

This chain links TRBV5-1 with TRBJ2-7; TRBD2 aligns across 14 bases. CDR1 is SGHRS and CDR2 is YFSETQ in the germline V gene. V was clipped by 3 bases and J by 1 base; unmatched bases: 3. CDR3 length: 16 amino acids. DNA of the CDR3: TGCGCCAGCAGCTGGGGACTAGCGGGAGTATCCTACGAGCAGTACTTC. It is translated as CASSWGLAGVSYEQYF.

This clone has more than one count but fewer than ten. This chain joins TRBV6-5 and TRBJ1-2; the D gene is possibly TRBD1 (6 bases). V dropped 0 bases and J dropped 8 bases, with 19 bases sitting between them. The CDR3 is 16 amino acids. Germline-derived CDR1 and CDR2 are MNHEY and SVGAGI. CDR3 region: CASSYSTSAGVKGYTF. Here the CDR3 DNA reads TGTGCCAGCAGTTACTCCACCTCCGCAGGGGTGAAGGGCTACACCTTC.

The CDR3 protein is CASSQGVREKLFF. The CDR3 DNA follows: TGTGCCAGCAGCCAAGGGGTCAGGGAAAAACTGTTTTTT. The V call is TRBV14, the J call TRBJ1-4, with D unresolved. The CDR3 totals 13 residues. V shed 1 base and J shed 8 bases, with 8 bases lying between them. The germline gives CDR1 SGHDN, CDR2 FVKESK.

The chain joins TRBV27 to TRBJ2-1; the match to TRBD2 covers 15 bases. CDR3 length equals 13 residues. J gave up 8 bases and V 8 bases, and 1 base lay outside the gene matches. CDR1 MNHEY and CDR2 SMNVEV come from the germline V gene (reference sequence). The CDR3 protein is CASGLAGGDEQFF. The CDR3 nucleotides are TGTGCCAGCGGACTAGCGGGAGGGGATGAGCAGTTCTTC.

The chain is built from TRBV30 and TRBJ1-2; the D gene is possibly TRBD1 (6 bases). Germline V gene data show CDR1 as GTSNPN and CDR2 as SVGIG (reference sequence). Trimming took 0 bases from V and 5 from J, leaving 16 bases between them. The CDR3 length is 15 residues. The CDR3 here is CAWSVPQGYVYGYTF. The CDR3 DNA sequence: TGTGCCTGGAGTGTACCACAGGGCTACGTTTATGGCTACACCTTC. The full variable domain, completed using reference TRBV30 and TRBJ1-2, is SQTIHQWPATLVQPVGSPLSLECTVEGTSNPNLYWYRQAAGRGLQLLFYSVGIGQISSEVPQNLSASRPQDRQFILSSKKLLLSDSGFYLCAWSVPQGYVYGYTFGSGTRLTVV.

The chain uses TRBV6-1 and TRBJ2-7, with D possibly TRBD1 on 6 matching bases. The germline V and J ends were trimmed by 2 bases and 6 bases, with 11 bases remaining between them. Germline V gene data show CDR1 as MNHNS and CDR2 as SASEGT. This CDR3 contains 13 residues. CDR3 residues: CASSEKGVLEQYF. The CDR3 DNA sequence: TGTGCCAGCAGTGAAAAGGGGGTACTCGAGCAGTACTTC.

This chain connects TRBV10-3 to TRBJ2-2; TRBD1 is a possible D gene (5 bases). The CDR3 is 13 residues long. Trimming stripped 10 bases from V and 4 bases from J, with 13 bases between. Germline loops: CDR1 ENHRY, CDR2 SYGVKD. The CDR3 DNA is TGTGCCAAACGACAGAGATCCACCGGGGAGCTGTTTTTT. It specifies CAKRQRSTGELFF.

This rearrangement joins TRBV25-1 to TRBJ1-2; D possibly corresponds to TRBD1 (6 bases). V dropped 5 bases and J dropped 8 bases, with 15 bases sitting between them. This CDR3 spans 13 amino acids. CDR1 is MGHDK, CDR2 SYGVNS, per germline. CDR3 protein: CASSLGGGWGYTF. Here the CDR3 DNA reads TGTGCCAGCAGTCTGGGCGGGGGCTGGGGCTACACCTTC.

The V gene is TRBV4-1, the J gene TRBJ1-2; TRBD1 is a possible D gene (5 bases). The CDR3 has 16 amino acids. Trimming pared 1 base from V and 8 bases from J, leaving 20 bases between. Germline V gene lookup returns CDR1 MGHRA and CDR2 YSYEKL. CDR3 sequence reads: CASSQGGGTAVYGYTF. The CDR3 region has the DNA TGCGCCAGCAGCCAAGGAGGAGGGACCGCGGTTTACGGCTACACCTTC.

The chain carries TRBV5-1 and TRBJ1-2; TRBD1 is a possible D gene (5 bases). The CDR3 is 15 amino acids. V was cut by 0 bases and J by 1 base, with 10 bases left in between. Germline lookup yields CDR1 SGHRS and CDR2 YFSETQ. The CDR3 is CASSLGQGSNYGYTF. The DNA of the CDR3 is TGCGCCAGCAGCTTGGGGCAGGGAAGTAACTATGGCTACACCTTC.

CDR3 DNA: TGTGCCAGCAGTGAATTCGGGACTAGCGTAAACACCGGGGAGCTGTTTTTT. This gives the protein CASSEFGTSVNTGELFF. V and J are TRBV25-1 and TRBJ2-2; 10 bases align to TRBD2. This CDR3 comprises 17 residues. The V gene end was trimmed by 1 base and the J gene end by 2 bases; junction bases not matched to a gene: 4. Germline lookup yields CDR1 MGHDK and CDR2 SYGVNS.

V is TRBV5-1 and J is TRBJ2-2, with D tentatively TRBD1 (6 bases). Germline V lookup: CDR1 SGHRS, CDR2 YFSETQ. The V end was cut by 1 base, the J end by 1 base, with 8 bases between. The CDR3 is made up of 15 amino acids. The CDR3 DNA reads as TGCGCCAGCAGCTTGATGACAGGGAACACCGGGGAGCTGTTTTTT. Its protein product is CASSLMTGNTGELFF.

Worth noting for this clone: Distinct nucleotide sequences in the sample also encode this CDR3. The genes are TRBV2 and TRBJ2-7, with a weak D call TRBD1 (6 bases). CDR1 and CDR2 (germline): SNHLY, FYNNEI. V lost 3 bases and J 3 bases, leaving 6 bases between the germline ends. The CDR3 runs 12 residues. The CDR3 reads CASSDRGYEQYF. CDR3 in DNA: TGTGCCAGCAGTGACAGGGGCTACGAGCAGTACTTC.

The J gene is TRBJ2-2, the V gene TRBV7-2; D perhaps matches TRBD2 (6 bases). V lost 2 bases and J 7 bases, leaving 14 bases between the germline ends. Germline V CDR1 and CDR2: SGHTA, FQGNSA. There are 15 residues in the CDR3. The CDR3 coding sequence is TGTGCCAGCAGCTTAAAGCGGGCGAGTTACGGGGAGCTGTTTTTT. Protein sequence: CASSLKRASYGELFF.

This clone was counted between two and nine times. Here the CDR3 DNA reads TGTGCCAGCAGCTTCGTGCGGGAGGGTTACGAGCAGTACTTC. This sequence encodes CASSFVREGYEQYF. The chain employs TRBV5-5 and TRBJ2-7; TRBD2 matches 9 bases. This CDR3 spans 14 amino acids. V gave up 2 bases and J gave up 4 bases; unmatched junction bases: 4. Germline CDR1 is SGHKS and CDR2 is YYEKEE (reference sequence).

The sample holds a few counts of this clone. The chain uses TRBV7-9 and TRBJ1-2, with a tentative D call TRBD1 (5 bases). Germline V CDR1 and CDR2: SEHNR, FQNEAQ (reference sequence). The V gene lost 6 bases and the J gene lost 3 bases, with 8 bases spanning the gap. CDR3 size: 12 residues. The CDR3 sequence: CASSLTDYGYTF. In DNA form, the CDR3 reads TGTGCCAGCAGTTTGACAGACTATGGCTACACCTTC.

The rearrangement joins TRBV10-3 to TRBJ2-7, with a possible D match to TRBD2 (5 bases). Between the trimmed V and J ends, which lost 4 bases and 1 base, there was a span of 8 bases. Germline CDR1 reads ENHRY; CDR2 reads SYGVKD. The CDR3 contains 13 residues. CDR3 in amino acids: CAISGTGSYEQYF. The CDR3 DNA reads TGTGCCATCAGTGGGACGGGATCCTACGAGCAGTACTTC.

V and J are TRBV5-1 and TRBJ1-1; 8 bases are shared with TRBD1. CDR3 length: 15 amino acids. The V gene's germline CDR1 is SGHRS and CDR2 YFSETQ. With 4 bases clipped from V and 10 bases from J, the junction kept 15 bases outside the gene matches. CDR3 sequence reads: CASSRVATGDEGAFF. The CDR3 bases are TGCGCCAGCAGCCGAGTTGCGACAGGGGATGAAGGAGCTTTCTTT.

The chain carries TRBV7-9 and TRBJ2-7; TRBD1 matches at 11 bases. The CDR3 has 14 amino acids. Trimming removed 3 bases from V and 5 bases from J; junction bases left unmatched: 3. Germline assignment: CDR1 SEHNR and CDR2 FQNEAQ (reference sequence). The CDR3 DNA reads TGTGCCAGCAGCTTCCCGGGACAGGGGGACGAGCAGTACTTC. Translated, it gives CASSFPGQGDEQYF.

This clone showed up just once. The rearrangement links TRBV10-2 to TRBJ1-5; D is unclear. The CDR3 consists of 13 residues. From germline, CDR1 is WSHSY and CDR2 SAAADI. Trimming removed 8 bases at V and 9 bases at J, with 17 bases between. The CDR3 is CASGRRVDGPQHF. DNA for the CDR3: TGCGCCAGCGGTCGGAGGGTTGACGGGCCCCAGCATTTT.

Only a few counts were recorded for this clone. The chain recombines TRBV7-9 with TRBJ2-1; D possibly corresponds to TRBD2 (5 bases). Trimming cost V 4 bases and J 4 bases, with 14 bases left between them. This CDR3 region has 15 residues. Per the germline V gene, CDR1 is SEHNR and CDR2 is FQNEAQ (reference sequence). CDR3 nucleotides: TGTGCCAGCAGCTCAATGGACGGGGAGTACAATGAGCAGTTCTTC. Its translation: CASSSMDGEYNEQFF.

In its sample, this clone was seen many times. The chain links TRBV5-1 to TRBJ1-1; the D gene is possibly TRBD1 (6 bases). V lost 4 bases to trimming and J lost 7 bases, with 11 bases between them. In germline, CDR1 is SGHRS, CDR2 YFSETQ. CDR3 length: 12 residues. In nucleotides, the CDR3 is TGCGCCAGCAGCCCTGAGACAGGTGAAGCTTTCTTT. This encodes CASSPETGEAFF.

The chain is built from TRBV7-2 and TRBJ1-1, with 10 bases aligning to TRBD1. The length of the CDR3 is 15 residues. The J segment lost 7 bases and the V segment lost 5 bases, leaving 10 bases of the junction unmatched. Per germline, CDR1 SGHTA and CDR2 FQGNSA. The DNA for the CDR3 is TGTGCCAGCAGCATCACCGGGACAGGGGTTTTTGAAGCTTTCTTT. Protein product: CASSITGTGVFEAFF.